This T cell receptor (beta chain) was sequenced during a study of identical twins. This clonotype appeared many times. One entry per CDR3 protein, called by TCRdb with MiXCR from the 5' RACE reads. There are over 200,000 distinct CDR3 sequences in the sample; around 10% occur only once, and around 5.1% lies in the top ten. The CDR3 runs 11 residues. CDR1 is SQVTM, CDR2 ANQGSEA, per germline. V trimming: 5 bases; J trimming: 5 bases; junction bases outside the gene matches: 1. This chain joins TRBV29-1 and TRBJ2-5; 8 positions match TRBD1. Sequencing was done on a sample of memory (CD45RO+) T cells sorted from blood. This TCR derives from a woman aged 18-29 years in good health. For the CDR3, the DNA is TGCAGCGTTAGACAGGGGGAGACCCAGTACTTC. The encoded protein is CSVRQGETQYF. Together with reference TRBV29-1 and TRBJ2-5, the CDR3 gives the full variable domain: SAVISQKPSRDICQRGTSLTIQCQVDSQVTMMFWYRQQPGQSLTLIATANQGSEATYESGFVIDKFPISRPNLTFSTLTVSNMSPEDSSIYLCSVRQGETQYFGPGTRLLVL.